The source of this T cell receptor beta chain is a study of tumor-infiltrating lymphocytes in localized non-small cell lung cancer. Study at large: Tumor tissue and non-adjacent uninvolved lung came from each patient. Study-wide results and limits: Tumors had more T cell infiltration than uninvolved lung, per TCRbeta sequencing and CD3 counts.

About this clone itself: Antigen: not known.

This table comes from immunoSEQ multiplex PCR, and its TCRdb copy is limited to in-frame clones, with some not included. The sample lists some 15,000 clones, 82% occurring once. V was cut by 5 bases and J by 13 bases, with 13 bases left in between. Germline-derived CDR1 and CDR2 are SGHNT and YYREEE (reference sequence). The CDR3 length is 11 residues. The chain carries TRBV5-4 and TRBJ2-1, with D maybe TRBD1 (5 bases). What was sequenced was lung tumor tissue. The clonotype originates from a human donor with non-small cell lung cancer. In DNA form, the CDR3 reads TGTGCCAGCAGTATGGGGCCCTCCCAGTTCTTC. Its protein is CASSMGPSQFF.